This T cell receptor beta chain stems from a study of blood T cell repertoires in COVID-19. Across the study: Some COVID-19 samples were acute and others convalescent; all came from the United States, Italy and Spain. Nucleic acid was either cDNA or gDNA, and it came from T cells, B-cell-depleted T cells, or PBMCs.

Original processing notes: Using reference gene primer amplification, nucleated cell counts were estimated. Using immunoSEQ multiplex PCR, the repertoire was profiled, and TCRdb retains in-frame clones only, with some absent. D and trimming come from the DNA, and the V and J calls and clone size come from that table. The profile shows 150,000 or so clones, about 80% of them singletons. Sequences were obtained from peripheral blood. The receptor was derived from a man aged 55 to 69 with acute or convalescent COVID-19.

The CDR3 is CASSSRGTGELFF. The CDR3 nucleotides are TGTGCCAGCAGCTCCAGGGGCACCGGGGAGCTGTTTTTT. V gene TRBV3-1 (or the pseudogene TRBV3-2) combines with J gene TRBJ2-2; D is perhaps TRBD1 (6 bases). Germline V gene sequence: CDR1 LGHDT, CDR2 YNNKEL (reference sequence). The CDR3 has 13 residues. V dropped 5 bases and J dropped 4 bases, with 8 bases sitting between them.